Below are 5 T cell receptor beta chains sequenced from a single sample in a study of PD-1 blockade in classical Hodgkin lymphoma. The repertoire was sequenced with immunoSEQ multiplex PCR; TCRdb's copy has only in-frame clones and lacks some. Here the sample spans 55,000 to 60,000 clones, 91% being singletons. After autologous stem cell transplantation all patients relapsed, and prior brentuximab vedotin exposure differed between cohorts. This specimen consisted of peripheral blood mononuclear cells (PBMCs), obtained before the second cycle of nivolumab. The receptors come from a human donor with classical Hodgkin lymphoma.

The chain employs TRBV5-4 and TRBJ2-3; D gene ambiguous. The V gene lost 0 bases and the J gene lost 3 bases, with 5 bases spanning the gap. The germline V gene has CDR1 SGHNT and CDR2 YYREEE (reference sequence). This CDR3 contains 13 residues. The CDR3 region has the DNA TGTGCCAGCAGCTTGGGGTGGACAGATACGCAGTATTTT. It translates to CASSLGWTDTQYF.

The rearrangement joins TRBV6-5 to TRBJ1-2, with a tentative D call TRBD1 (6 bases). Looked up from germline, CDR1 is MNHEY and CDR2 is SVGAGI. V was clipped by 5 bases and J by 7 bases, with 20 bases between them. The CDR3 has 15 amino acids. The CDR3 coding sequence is TGTGCCAGCAGTAAACCGGGACACCCGGGGGTTGGCTACACCTTC. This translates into CASSKPGHPGVGYTF.

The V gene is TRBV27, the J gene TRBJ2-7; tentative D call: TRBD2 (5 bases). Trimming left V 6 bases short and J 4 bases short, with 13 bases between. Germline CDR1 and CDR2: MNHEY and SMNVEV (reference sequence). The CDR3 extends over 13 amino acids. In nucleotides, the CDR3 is TGTGCCAGCAGCTCCCGAGGGTGGTACGAGCAGTACTTC. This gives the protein CASSSRGWYEQYF.

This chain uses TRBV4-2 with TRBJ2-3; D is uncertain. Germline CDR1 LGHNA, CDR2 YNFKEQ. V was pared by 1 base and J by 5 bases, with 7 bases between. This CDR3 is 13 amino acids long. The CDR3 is CASSQVVGDTQYF. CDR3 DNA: TGTGCCAGCAGCCAAGTTGTTGGAGATACGCAGTATTTT.

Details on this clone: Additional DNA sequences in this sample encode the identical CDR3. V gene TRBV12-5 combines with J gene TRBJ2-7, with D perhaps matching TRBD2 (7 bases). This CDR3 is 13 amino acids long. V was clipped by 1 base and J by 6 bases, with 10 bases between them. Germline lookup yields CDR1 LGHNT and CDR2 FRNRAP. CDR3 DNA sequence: TGTGCTAGTGGTTTGGAAGGGGGGGGCGAGCAGTACTTC. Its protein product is CASGLEGGGEQYF.